This entry features one T cell receptor (beta chain) sequence. Its target is unknown. V lost 5 bases and J lost 0, with 12 bases in between. Germline-derived CDR1 and CDR2 are SGHTA and FQGTGA. The CDR3 contains 15 residues. Unrecorded immune exposure was likely among donors, who were nominally healthy when sampled. Primers included in the PCR were 60 Vbeta and 13 Jbeta primers. TCRdb's copy holds only in-frame clones and misses some; the assay was immunoSEQ multiplex PCR. Here the sample spans roughly 190,000 clones, around 77% being singletons. The data are from a study of cytomegalovirus exposure and HLA in healthy donors. Turning to the study itself: Genetic ancestry analysis placed approximately 80% of the 398 donors that were genotyped in the Caucasian-associated cluster.

Study conclusions and caveats: Researchers counted around 150 TCR beta chains as cytomegalovirus-associated. In a later analysis, TCR beta V- and J-gene trimming was associated with a missense DCLRE1C variant.

The sequence was obtained from a female donor in good health and CMV-seronegative. This chain links TRBV7-3 with TRBJ2-3; D unclear. Input material: PBMCs. The CDR3 loop reads CASSLAQSSTDTQYF. Written as DNA, the CDR3 is TGTGCCAGCAGCCTGGCCCAGTCTAGCACAGATACGCAGTATTTT.